The clone carrying this T cell receptor (beta chain) was seen a few times. The sample is drawn from a study of T cell repertoires in cytomegalovirus infection. Study summary: Matching HLA type and CMV infection were both indicated by public TCR beta signatures.

TCRdb analysed the reads with MiXCR anew, one entry per CDR3 protein. This sample has 400,000 to 550,000 distinct CDR3 sequences, with about 11% found just once. CDR3 length: 16 residues. The ends lost 4 bases at V and 3 bases at J; junction bases unmatched: 12. CDR1 and CDR2 (germline): SGHKS, YYEKEE (reference sequence). Sequencing input: PBMCs. The receptor comes from a human donor in good health (CMV status not recorded). Some clones in this sample may be carry-over from other donors' samples. This sequence joins TRBV5-5 and TRBJ2-7, with 8 nucleotides matching TRBD2. CDR3 in DNA: TGTGCCAGCAGCGGCGATCCGGGACTAGTCAGCTACGAGCAGTACTTC. It encodes CASSGDPGLVSYEQYF.